Following are 5 T cell receptor beta chains from one sample sequenced in a study of identical twins. TCRdb reprocessed the 5' RACE reads with MiXCR, giving one entry per CDR3 protein. Of under 250,000 distinct CDR3 sequences in the sample, roughly 10% were seen once. Sequenced material: memory (CD45RO+) T cells sorted from blood. These receptors all come from a woman between 18 and 29 years old in good health.

The chain is built from TRBV20-1 and TRBJ2-7, with 8 nucleotides matching TRBD1. The CDR3 loop spans 16 amino acids. The germline CDR1 and CDR2 sequences are DFQATT and SNEGSKA (reference sequence). V was pared by 4 bases and J by 1 base, with 12 bases of the junction left unmatched. CDR3 in DNA: TGCAGTGCTAACCCCGGACAGGGTGGAGGGTCCTACGAGCAGTACTTC. It specifies CSANPGQGGGSYEQYF.

This clonotype was detected many times. J is TRBJ2-3 and V is TRBV20-1; 7 bases are shared with TRBD2. V was clipped by 5 bases and J by 1 base; unmatched bases: 9. Germline CDR1 is DFQATT and CDR2 is SNEGSKA (reference sequence). This CDR3 contains 15 residues. The DNA for the CDR3 is TGCAGTGCTGCACGAAGAACTAGCGGCACAGATACGCAGTATTTT. It encodes CSAARRTSGTDTQYF.

This clonotype appeared many times. The chain has TRBV7-9 and TRBJ2-7; 7 bases fit TRBD1. The ends lost 4 bases at V and 2 bases at J; junction bases unmatched: 8. CDR1 is SEHNR and CDR2 is FQNEAQ in the germline V gene (reference sequence). The CDR3 spans 15 residues. The CDR3 spells CASSSSWDSTYEQYF. The CDR3 region has the DNA TGTGCCAGCAGCTCTTCCTGGGACAGTACCTACGAGCAGTACTTC.

This clonotype was counted only a few times. The rearrangement joins TRBV7-9 to TRBJ1-1; 12 nucleotides align to TRBD1. Trimming removed 5 bases from V and 8 bases from J; junction bases left unmatched: 9. The CDR3 spans 15 residues. From germline, CDR1 is SEHNR and CDR2 FQNEAQ (reference sequence). The CDR3 protein is CASSPPGQGASEAFF. Written as DNA, the CDR3 is TGTGCCAGCAGCCCACCGGGACAGGGGGCATCGGAAGCTTTCTTT.

This clonotype was recorded many times. The chain has TRBV5-6 and TRBJ2-3; 9 positions agree with TRBD2. The CDR3 runs 18 residues. The V and J ends lost 2 bases and 1 base, in that order; junction bases with no gene match: 11. Germline CDR1 and CDR2: SGHDT and YYEEEE. This CDR3 reads CASSFLLRLADRTDTQYF. The DNA of the CDR3 is TGTGCCAGCAGCTTCCTATTAAGACTAGCGGACCGCACAGATACGCAGTATTTT.